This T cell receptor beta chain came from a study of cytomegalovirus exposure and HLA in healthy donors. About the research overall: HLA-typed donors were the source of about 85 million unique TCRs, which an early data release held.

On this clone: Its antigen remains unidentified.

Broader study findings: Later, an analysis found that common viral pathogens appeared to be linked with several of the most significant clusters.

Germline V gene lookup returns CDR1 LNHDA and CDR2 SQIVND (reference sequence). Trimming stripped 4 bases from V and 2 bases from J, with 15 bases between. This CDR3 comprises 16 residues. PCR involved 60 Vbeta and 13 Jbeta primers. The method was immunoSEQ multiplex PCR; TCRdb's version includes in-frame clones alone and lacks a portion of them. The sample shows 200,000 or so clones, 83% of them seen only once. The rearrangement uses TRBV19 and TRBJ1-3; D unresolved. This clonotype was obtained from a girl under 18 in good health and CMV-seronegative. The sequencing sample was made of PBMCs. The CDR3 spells CASSTRTAGAGNTIYF. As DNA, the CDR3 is TGTGCCAGTAGTACCCGGACGGCGGGTGCTGGAAACACCATATATTTT.